Presented here are 4 T cell receptor beta chains from one specimen sequenced in a study of CD8+ T cells in alopecia areata. RNA was extracted and reverse transcribed into cDNA as the sequencing template. TCRdb keeps only in-frame clones here, not all; method: immunoSEQ multiplex PCR. This table holds about 98,000 clones, under 45% found once. Sequencing was carried out using CD4+ T cells sorted from blood. The receptors here all came from a human donor with alopecia areata.

The chain joins TRBV29-1 to TRBJ2-1, with 9 bases lining up with TRBD1. Germline CDR1 is SQVTM and CDR2 is ANQGSEA. Trimming removed 5 bases from V and 6 bases from J; junction bases left unmatched: 11. The length of the CDR3 is 15 residues. The CDR3 sequence: CSVWRVGQGSNEQFF. CDR3 nucleotide sequence: TGCAGCGTTTGGAGGGTAGGACAGGGGTCCAATGAGCAGTTCTTC.

J is TRBJ1-1 and V is TRBV29-1; D is possibly TRBD1 (5 bases). CDR1 SQVTM and CDR2 ANQGSEA come from the germline V gene. The CDR3 is 13 residues long. V was clipped by 5 bases and J by 2 bases, with 12 bases between them. CDR3 loop: CSVSGVLNTEAFF. CDR3 coding DNA: TGCAGCGTTTCGGGGGTCCTCAACACTGAAGCTTTCTTT.

This chain joins TRBV18 and TRBJ2-5; 7 nucleotides align to TRBD2. The CDR3 sequence is 14 residues long. Germline CDR1 reads KGHSH; CDR2 reads LQKENI. V was pared by 2 bases and J by 2 bases, with 2 bases of the junction left unmatched. CDR3 nucleotides: TGTGCCAGCTCACCAAACGGGGGGCAAGAGACCCAGTACTTC. Its translation is CASSPNGGQETQYF.

In this sample, this clone turned up many times. CDR3 nucleotide sequence: TGCGCCAGCAGCCCGGACGGATTTATGAACACTGAAGCTTTCTTT. Amino acid sequence: CASSPDGFMNTEAFF. The V and J genes are TRBV5-1 and TRBJ1-1; D remains unclear. The CDR3 contains 15 residues. CDR1 and CDR2 (germline): SGHRS, YFSETQ. Trimming pared 4 bases from V and 0 bases from J, leaving 13 bases between.